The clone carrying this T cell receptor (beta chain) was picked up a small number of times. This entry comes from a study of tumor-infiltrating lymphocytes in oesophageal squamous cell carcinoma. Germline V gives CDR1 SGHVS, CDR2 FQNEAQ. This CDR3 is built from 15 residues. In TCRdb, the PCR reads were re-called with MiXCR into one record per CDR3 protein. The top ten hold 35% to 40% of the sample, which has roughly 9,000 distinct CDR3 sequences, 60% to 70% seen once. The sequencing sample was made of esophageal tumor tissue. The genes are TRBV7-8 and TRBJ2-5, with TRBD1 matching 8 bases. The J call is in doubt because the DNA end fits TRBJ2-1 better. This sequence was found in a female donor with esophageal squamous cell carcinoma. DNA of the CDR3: TGTGCCAGCAGCCTAATACCGGGACAGGCGAATGAGCAGTTCTTC. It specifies CASSLIPGQANEQFF.